This T cell receptor (beta chain) was sequenced during a study of OX40 agonist ivuxolimab in advanced cancers. Study background: Males comprised around 78% of the group, whose mean age was approximately 60 years (range 23 to 79).

On this clone itself: What it binds is not known.

Sequencing used immunoSEQ multiplex PCR; TCRdb keeps in-frame clones, though not all of them. The repertoire consists of some 60,000 clones, with under 95% occurring once and the leading ten covering about 12%. The CDR3 loop spans 12 amino acids. With V trimmed by 5 bases and J by 9 bases, 5 bases remained unmatched. In germline, CDR1 is MDHEN, CDR2 SYDVKM. Study-level findings and limits: Clones of CD4+ and CD8+ blood T cells grew by week 6 at doses of 0.1 to 3.0 mg/kg. Patients with a partial response at 0.1-3.0 mg/kg had among the lowest clonal expansion.

The J gene is TRBJ2-3, the V gene TRBV28; 7 positions agree with TRBD1. This sequence was found in an adult with an advanced solid tumor such as melanoma, head and neck, liver or kidney cancer. This sample comprised CD4+ or CD8+ T cells sorted from blood, obtained in a trial of the OX40 agonist ivuxolimab. Here the CDR3 DNA reads TGTGCCAGCAGTACCCTCAGGGGGACGCAGTATTTT. Translating it yields CASSTLRGTQYF.